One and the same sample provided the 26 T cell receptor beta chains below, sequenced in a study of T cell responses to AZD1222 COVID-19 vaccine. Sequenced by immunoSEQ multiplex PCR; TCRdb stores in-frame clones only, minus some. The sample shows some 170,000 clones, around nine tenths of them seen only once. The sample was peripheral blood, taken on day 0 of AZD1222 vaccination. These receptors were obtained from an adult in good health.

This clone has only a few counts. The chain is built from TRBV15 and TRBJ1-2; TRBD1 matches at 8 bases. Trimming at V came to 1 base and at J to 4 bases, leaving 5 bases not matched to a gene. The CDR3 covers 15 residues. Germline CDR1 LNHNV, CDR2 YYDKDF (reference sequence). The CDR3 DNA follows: TGTGCCACCAGCAGAGTGGGACAGGCGCCCTATGGCTACACCTTC. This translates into CATSRVGQAPYGYTF. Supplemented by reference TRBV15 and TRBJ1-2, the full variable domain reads DAMVIQNPRYQVTQFGKPVTLSCSQTLNHNVMYWYQQKSSQAPKLLFHYYDKDFNNEADTPDNFQSRRPNTSFCFLDIRSPGLGDTAMYLCATSRVGQAPYGYTFGSGTRLTVV.

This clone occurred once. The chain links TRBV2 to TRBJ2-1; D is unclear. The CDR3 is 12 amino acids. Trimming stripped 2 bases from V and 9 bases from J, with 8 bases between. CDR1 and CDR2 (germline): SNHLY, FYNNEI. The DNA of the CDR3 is TGTGCCAGCAGTGAATTGGGTGGTGAGCAGTTCTTC. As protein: CASSELGGEQFF. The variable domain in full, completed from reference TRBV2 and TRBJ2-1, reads EPEVTQTPSHQVTQMGQEVILRCVPISNHLYFYWYRQILGQKVEFLVSFYNNEISEKSEIFDDQFSVERPDGSNFTLKIRSTKLEDSAMYFCASSELGGEQFFGPGTRLTVL.

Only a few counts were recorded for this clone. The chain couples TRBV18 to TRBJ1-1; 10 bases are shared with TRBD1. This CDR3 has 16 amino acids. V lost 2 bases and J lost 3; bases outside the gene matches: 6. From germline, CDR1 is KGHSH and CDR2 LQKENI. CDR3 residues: CASSPWVGTGDTEAFF. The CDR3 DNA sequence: TGTGCCAGCTCACCATGGGTGGGGACAGGGGACACTGAAGCTTTCTTT.

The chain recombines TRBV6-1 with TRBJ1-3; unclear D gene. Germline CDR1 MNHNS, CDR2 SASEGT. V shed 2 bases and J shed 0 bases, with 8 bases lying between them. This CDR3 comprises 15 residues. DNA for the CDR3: TGTGCCAGCAGTGAATGGGGTAGCTCTGGAAACACCATATATTTT. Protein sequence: CASSEWGSSGNTIYF.

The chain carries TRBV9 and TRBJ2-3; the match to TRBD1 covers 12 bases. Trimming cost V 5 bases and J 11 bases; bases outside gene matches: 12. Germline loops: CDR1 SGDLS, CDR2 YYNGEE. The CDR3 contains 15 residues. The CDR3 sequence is CASRGTGGTGAEQYF. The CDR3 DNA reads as TGTGCCAGCAGAGGGACAGGGGGCACTGGGGCTGAGCAGTATTTT. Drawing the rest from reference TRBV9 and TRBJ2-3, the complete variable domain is DSGVTQTPKHLITATGQRVTLRCSPRSGDLSVYWYQQSLDQGLQFLIQYYNGEERAKGNILERFSAQQFPDLHSELNLSSLELGDSALYFCASRGTGGTGAEQYFGPGTRLTVL.

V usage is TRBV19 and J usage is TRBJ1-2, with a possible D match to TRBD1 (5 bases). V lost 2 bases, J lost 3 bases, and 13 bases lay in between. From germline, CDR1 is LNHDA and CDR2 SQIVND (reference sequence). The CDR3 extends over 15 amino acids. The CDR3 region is CASSILAGRDYGYTF. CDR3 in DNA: TGTGCCAGTAGTATACTTGCTGGCAGGGACTATGGCTACACCTTC.

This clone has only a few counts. CDR3 in DNA: TGTGCCAGCTCACCACTAGCGGGAGGTTCTAATGAGCAGTTCTTC. It codes for CASSPLAGGSNEQFF. The chain is built from TRBV18 and TRBJ2-1; 10 bases fit TRBD2. Looked up from germline, CDR1 is KGHSH and CDR2 is LQKENI. After removal of 1 base from V and 7 bases from J, the junction contained 4 bases not matched to a gene. This CDR3 region has 15 residues. Full variable domain (missing parts from reference TRBV18 and TRBJ2-1): NAGVMQNPRHLVRRRGQEARLRCSPMKGHSHVYWYRQLPEEGLKFMVYLQKENIIDESGMPKERFSAEFPKEGPSILRIQQVVRGDSAAYFCASSPLAGGSNEQFFGPGTRLTVL.

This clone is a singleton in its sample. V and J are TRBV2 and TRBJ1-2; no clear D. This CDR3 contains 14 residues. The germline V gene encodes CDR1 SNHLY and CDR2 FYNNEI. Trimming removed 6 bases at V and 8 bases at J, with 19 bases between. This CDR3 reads CASRRRPFENGYTF. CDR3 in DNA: TGTGCCAGCAGACGAAGACCCTTCGAGAACGGCTACACCTTC.

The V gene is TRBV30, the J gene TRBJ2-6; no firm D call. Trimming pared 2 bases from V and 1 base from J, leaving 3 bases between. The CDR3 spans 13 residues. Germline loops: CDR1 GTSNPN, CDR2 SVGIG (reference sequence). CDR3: CAWSRSGANVLTF. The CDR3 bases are TGTGCCTGGAGTAGATCTGGGGCCAACGTCCTGACTTTC.

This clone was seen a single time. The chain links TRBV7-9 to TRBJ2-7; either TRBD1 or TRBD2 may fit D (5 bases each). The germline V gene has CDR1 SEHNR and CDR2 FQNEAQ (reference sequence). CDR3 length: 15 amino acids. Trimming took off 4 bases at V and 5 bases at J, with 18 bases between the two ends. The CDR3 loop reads CASSSQGGLAHEQYF. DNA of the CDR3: TGTGCCAGCAGCTCCCAGGGCGGGTTAGCCCACGAGCAGTACTTC.

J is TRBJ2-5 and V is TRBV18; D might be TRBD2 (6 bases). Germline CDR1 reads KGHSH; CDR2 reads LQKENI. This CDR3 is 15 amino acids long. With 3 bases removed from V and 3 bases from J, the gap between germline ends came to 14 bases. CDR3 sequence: CASSPPGGGKETQYF. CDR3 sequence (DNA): TGTGCCAGCTCACCCCCGGGTGGAGGGAAAGAGACCCAGTACTTC.

The CDR3 bases are TGTGCCAGCAGTGACCCAAGGGGCTCCTACAATGAGCAGTTCTTC. It codes for CASSDPRGSYNEQFF. The chain recombines TRBV6-4 with TRBJ2-1, with D possibly matching TRBD1 (5 bases). CDR3 length: 15 residues. The V end lost 2 bases, the J end lost 0 bases, and 8 bases lay between the germline ends. Per germline, CDR1 MRHNA and CDR2 SNTAGT.

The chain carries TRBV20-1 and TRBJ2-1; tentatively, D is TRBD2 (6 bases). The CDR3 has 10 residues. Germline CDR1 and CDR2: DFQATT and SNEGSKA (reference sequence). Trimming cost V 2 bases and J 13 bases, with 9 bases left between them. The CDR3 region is CSARMAGQFF. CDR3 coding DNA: TGCAGTGCTAGAATGGCGGGACAGTTCTTC.

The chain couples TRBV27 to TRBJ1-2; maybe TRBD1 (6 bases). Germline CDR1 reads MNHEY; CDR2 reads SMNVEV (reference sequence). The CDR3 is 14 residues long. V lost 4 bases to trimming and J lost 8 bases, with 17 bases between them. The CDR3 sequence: CASSSGAGGKGYTF. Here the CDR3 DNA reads TGTGCCAGCAGTTCGGGGGCTGGGGGGAAAGGCTACACCTTC.

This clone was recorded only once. The CDR3 sequence: CASSTGGGQPQHF. The CDR3 region has the DNA TGTGCCAGCTCCACAGGGGGAGGCCAGCCCCAGCATTTT. The V gene is TRBV27, the J gene TRBJ1-5; 8 bases map to TRBD1. The CDR3 runs to 13 residues. Germline V gene sequence: CDR1 MNHEY, CDR2 SMNVEV (reference sequence). V lost 8 bases, J lost 7 bases, and 7 bases stayed unmatched.

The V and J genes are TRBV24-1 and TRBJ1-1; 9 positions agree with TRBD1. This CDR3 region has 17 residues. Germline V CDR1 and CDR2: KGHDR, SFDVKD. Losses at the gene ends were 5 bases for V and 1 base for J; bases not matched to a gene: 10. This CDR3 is CATSVEEPTGGNTEAFF. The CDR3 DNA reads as TGTGCCACCAGTGTTGAGGAGCCGACAGGGGGGAACACTGAAGCTTTCTTT.

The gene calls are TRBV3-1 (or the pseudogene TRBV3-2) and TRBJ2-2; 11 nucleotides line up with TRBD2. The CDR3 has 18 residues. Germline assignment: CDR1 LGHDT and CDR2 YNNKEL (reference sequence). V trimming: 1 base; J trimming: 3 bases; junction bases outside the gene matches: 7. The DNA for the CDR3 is TGTGCCAGCAGCCAAGGAACTAGCGGGAGTAGGGACACCGGGGAGCTGTTTTTT. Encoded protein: CASSQGTSGSRDTGELFF.

CDR3 bases: TGCAGCGTTGAGCGGGGGGACTATGGCTACACCTTC. Protein product: CSVERGDYGYTF. The chain has TRBV29-1 and TRBJ1-2; a weak D match, TRBD1 (5 bases). Trimming took 3 bases from V and 3 from J, leaving 8 bases between them. CDR3 length equals 12 residues. CDR1 is SQVTM and CDR2 is ANQGSEA in the germline V gene.

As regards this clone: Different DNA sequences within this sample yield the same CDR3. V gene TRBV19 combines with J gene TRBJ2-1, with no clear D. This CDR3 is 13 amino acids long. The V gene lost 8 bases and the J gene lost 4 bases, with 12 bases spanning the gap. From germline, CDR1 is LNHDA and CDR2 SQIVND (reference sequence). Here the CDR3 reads CASAGRPYNEQFF. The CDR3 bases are TGTGCCAGTGCTGGGCGGCCGTACAATGAGCAGTTCTTC.

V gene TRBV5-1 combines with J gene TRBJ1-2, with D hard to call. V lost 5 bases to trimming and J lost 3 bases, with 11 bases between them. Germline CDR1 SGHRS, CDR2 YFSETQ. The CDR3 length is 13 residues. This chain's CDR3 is CASRTRTDYGYTF. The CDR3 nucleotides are TGCGCCAGCAGGACTCGGACGGACTATGGCTACACCTTC.

The CDR3 loop reads CASSPPRDQQFF. CDR3 bases: TGCGCCAGCAGCCCTCCCCGGGACCAGCAGTTCTTC. The chain combines TRBV5-1 with TRBJ2-1, with D perhaps assigned TRBD1 or TRBD2 (5 bases each). Germline lookup yields CDR1 SGHRS and CDR2 YFSETQ. V shed 4 bases and J shed 11 bases, with 13 bases lying between them. The CDR3 covers 12 residues.

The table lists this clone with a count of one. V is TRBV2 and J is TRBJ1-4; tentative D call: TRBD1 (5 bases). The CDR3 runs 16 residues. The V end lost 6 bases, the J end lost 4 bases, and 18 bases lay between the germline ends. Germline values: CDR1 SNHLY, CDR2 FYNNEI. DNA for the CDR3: TGTGCCAGCAGCAGCAAAGACAGAACCAATAATGAAAAACTGTTTTTT. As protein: CASSSKDRTNNEKLFF.

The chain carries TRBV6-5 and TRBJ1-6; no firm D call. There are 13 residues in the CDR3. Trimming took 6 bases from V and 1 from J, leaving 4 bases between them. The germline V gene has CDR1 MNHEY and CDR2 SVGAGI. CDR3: CASRGSYNSPLHF. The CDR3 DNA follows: TGTGCCAGCAGGGGATCCTATAATTCACCCCTCCACTTT.

In DNA form, the CDR3 reads TGTGCCAGCAGCTTGGCCCTTTATAGCAATCAGCCCCAGCATTTT. It yields the protein CASSLALYSNQPQHF. V is TRBV5-6 and J is TRBJ1-5, with unresolved D. The V end was cut by 0 bases, the J end by 0 bases, with 7 bases between. Germline loops: CDR1 SGHDT, CDR2 YYEEEE. This CDR3 is 15 amino acids long.

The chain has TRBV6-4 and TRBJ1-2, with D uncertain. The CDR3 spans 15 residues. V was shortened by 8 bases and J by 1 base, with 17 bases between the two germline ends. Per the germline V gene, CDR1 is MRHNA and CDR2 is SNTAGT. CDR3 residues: CASRPSHTLNYGYTF. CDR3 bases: TGTGCCAGCCGCCCCTCCCACACCCTTAACTATGGCTACACCTTC.

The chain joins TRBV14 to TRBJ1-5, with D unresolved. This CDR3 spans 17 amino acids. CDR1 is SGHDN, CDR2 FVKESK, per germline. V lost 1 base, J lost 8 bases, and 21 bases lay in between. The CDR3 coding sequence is TGTGCCAGCAGCCAAGGAACGGGAAGTCCACCAATCAAGCCCCAGCATTTT. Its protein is CASSQGTGSPPIKPQHF.